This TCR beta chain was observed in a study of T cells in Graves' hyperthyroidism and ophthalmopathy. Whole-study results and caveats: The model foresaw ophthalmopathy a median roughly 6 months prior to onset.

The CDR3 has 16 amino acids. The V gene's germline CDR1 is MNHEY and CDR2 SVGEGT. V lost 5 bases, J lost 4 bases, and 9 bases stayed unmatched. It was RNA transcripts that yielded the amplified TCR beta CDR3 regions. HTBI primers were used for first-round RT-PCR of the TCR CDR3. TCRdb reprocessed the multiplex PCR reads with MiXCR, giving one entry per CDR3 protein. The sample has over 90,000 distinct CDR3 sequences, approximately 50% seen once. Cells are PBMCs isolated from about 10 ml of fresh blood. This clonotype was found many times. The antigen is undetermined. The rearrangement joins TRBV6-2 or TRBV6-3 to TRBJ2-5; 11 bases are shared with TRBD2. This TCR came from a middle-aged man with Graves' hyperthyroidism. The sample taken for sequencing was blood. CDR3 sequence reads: CASSRKLAGVSETQYF. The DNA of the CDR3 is TGTGCCAGCAGTCGAAAACTAGCGGGAGTATCAGAGACCCAGTACTTC.